A selection of T cell receptor beta chains follows, all from one sample in a study of blood T cell repertoires in COVID-19. The repertoire was sequenced with immunoSEQ multiplex PCR; TCRdb's copy has only in-frame clones and lacks some. This repertoire shows some 220,000 clones, around four fifths found once; its top ten account for under 4.5%. The sample comprised peripheral blood. Receptor source: a man in his fifties or sixties with acute or convalescent COVID-19. CDR3s include the opening cysteine and the closing phenylalanine or tryptophan.

12	TRBV10-3	TRBJ1-2	CAISEDTYGYTF
16	TRBV10-3	TRBJ1-2	CAISELTGGANYGYTF
14	TRBV6-2/TRBV6-3	TRBJ2-1	CASRPSGGANEQFF
15	TRBV27	TRBJ2-5	CASSLMGLATETQYF
14	TRBV5-1	TRBJ2-7	CASAMGGSSYEQYF
13	TRBV5-1	TRBJ2-3	CASSLVAGDTQYF
16	TRBV19	TRBJ2-7	CASSIDGTSLSYEQYF
14	TRBV4-1	TRBJ2-2	CASSRQGADGELFF
14	TRBV5-1	TRBJ2-7	CASRISGSDYEQYF
13	TRBV6-5	TRBJ2-5	CASSRDNRETQYF
13	TRBV29-1	TRBJ1-2	CSAEGQGAYGYTF
15	TRBV9	TRBJ2-1	CASSRLVTTLNEQFF
14	TRBV5-1	TRBJ2-5	CASSLASGQETQYF
18	TRBV27	TRBJ2-7	CASSRTLLAGLRRYEQYF
13	TRBV28	TRBJ1-5	CASTSEGLQPQHF
16	TRBV2	TRBJ2-6	CASSELAGAGANVLTF
15	TRBV19	TRBJ2-5	CASSTAGGNIETQYF
14	TRBV9	TRBJ2-4	CASSVTGAKNIQYF
14	TRBV13	TRBJ2-7	CASSLEGGNYEQYF
16	TRBV5-1	TRBJ2-1	CASSSRLQREAGEQFF
14	TRBV6-5	TRBJ1-5	CASSPRGTIIPQHF
14	TRBV5-4	TRBJ1-4	CASRQWGNNGELFF
17	TRBV10-3	TRBJ1-1	CAISESRTGAKDTEAFF
15	TRBV15	TRBJ2-2	CATSRSGSTTGELFF
19	TRBV7-5	TRBJ2-1	CARSLVVGSGGPIYNEQFF
11	TRBV10-3	TRBJ2-7	CAIRGNGEQYF
14	TRBV27	TRBJ2-7	CASSLRDRVYEQYF
18	TRBV13	TRBJ1-1	CASSAHKPGQGLISEAFF
14	TRBV20-1	TRBJ2-1	CSASPTGSSDEQFF
15	TRBV27	TRBJ2-1	CASSLPGTGVVEQFF
14	TRBV27	TRBJ1-2	CASSLTGTPYGYTF
13	TRBV2	TRBJ1-1	CASSRQVNTEAFF
14	TRBV6-5	TRBJ2-7	CASRTGTGVNEQYF
13	TRBV19	TRBJ1-2	CASSNRAFYGYTF
19	TRBV7-6	TRBJ1-3	CASSLEWGDRPLSGNTIYF
13	TRBV11-2	TRBJ1-4	CASSSGHDEKLFF
13	TRBV24-1	TRBJ1-2	CATGMGGDYGYTF
12	TRBV10-3	TRBJ1-1	CAISDRGQEAFF
13	TRBV2	TRBJ1-1	CATTQGFRTEAFF
12	TRBV3-1/TRBV3-2	TRBJ1-2	CASSSQAYGYTF
16	TRBV18	TRBJ2-1	CASSPTGTRSPNEQFF
12	TRBV6-6	TRBJ1-1	CASEQVSTEAFF
17	TRBV14	TRBJ2-2	CASSQVLPGVNTGELFF
16	TRBV5-6	TRBJ2-1	CASSLREESSYNEQFF
15	TRBV27	TRBJ2-7	CASSWTSGRNYEQYF
17	TRBV4-1	TRBJ1-6	CASSHQTGQGGNSPLHF
13	TRBV6-4	TRBJ1-6	CASRGETNSPLHF
14	TRBV5-5	TRBJ2-3	CASSFMGGQDTQYF
13	TRBV11-3	TRBJ2-5	CASSPRMSETQYF
15	TRBV2	TRBJ2-5	CASNRGTRGQETQYF
13	TRBV6-5	TRBJ1-2	CASSPPGKRGYTF
14	TRBV2	TRBJ1-2	CASKLTGPNYGYTF
15	TRBV5-1	TRBJ2-3	CASSLTTQGTDTQYF
13	TRBV30	TRBJ1-2	CAWSVQNLYGYTF
16	TRBV7-2	TRBJ2-7	CASSLALRAGGREQYF